The T cell receptor (beta chain) under discussion was sequenced for a study of CD8+ T cells in alopecia areata. As for the study in general: Treated patients were dosed with oral tofacitinib, taking 5 to 10 mg twice daily.

TCR sequencing used cDNA made by reverse transcription of extracted RNA. Measured with immunoSEQ multiplex PCR; TCRdb has only the in-frame clones, and not every one. The data hold 90,000 to 150,000 clones, with 53% observed a single time. The sample's treatment: oral pan-JAK inhibitor, 5-10 mg twice daily. Findings and limits, study-wide: Whereas mice showed it more clearly, TCR sharing across patients was murkier, possibly because of HLA.

The germline V gene has CDR1 SGHTA and CDR2 FQGNSA. This CDR3 has 14 residues. To note about this clone: Its antigen is unknown.

The origin of this receptor is a human donor with alopecia areata. Source: CD4+ T cells sorted from blood, taken at week 4, from a patient treated with tofacitinib. The gene calls are TRBV7-2 and TRBJ2-6; 9 positions agree with TRBD2. This chain's CDR3 is CASGGHSGANVLTF. As DNA, the CDR3 is TGTGCTAGCGGGGGACACTCTGGGGCCAACGTCCTGACTTTC.